This T cell receptor beta chain stems from a study of cytomegalovirus exposure and HLA in healthy donors. At the level of the study: One earlier analysis, a look at 150 million to 200 million T cells, found around 110 million unique TCR beta sequences.

A multiplex PCR was run with 60 Vbeta primers and 13 Jbeta primers. Clones were sequenced by immunoSEQ multiplex PCR, and TCRdb holds only the in-frame ones, with some missing. This sample has 150,000 or so clones, with roughly 80% found just once. The germline V gene has CDR1 LNHNV and CDR2 YYDKDF (reference sequence). Germline trimming cut 0 bases from V and 8 bases from J; bases unmatched to any gene: 13. The CDR3 runs to 17 residues. Notes on the study in general: Some V segments, including TRBV6-2 and TRBV6-3, were excluded as indistinguishable.

On this clone itself: The antigen remains unidentified.

This chain connects TRBV15 to TRBJ2-3; 8 bases align to TRBD2. The sample was PBMCs. The receptor was isolated from a man between 35 and 55 years old in good health and CMV-seropositive. The CDR3 protein is CATSRDSKAGGSGTQYF. The CDR3 nucleotides read TGTGCCACCAGCAGAGATAGTAAGGCGGGAGGTAGCGGTACGCAGTATTTT.